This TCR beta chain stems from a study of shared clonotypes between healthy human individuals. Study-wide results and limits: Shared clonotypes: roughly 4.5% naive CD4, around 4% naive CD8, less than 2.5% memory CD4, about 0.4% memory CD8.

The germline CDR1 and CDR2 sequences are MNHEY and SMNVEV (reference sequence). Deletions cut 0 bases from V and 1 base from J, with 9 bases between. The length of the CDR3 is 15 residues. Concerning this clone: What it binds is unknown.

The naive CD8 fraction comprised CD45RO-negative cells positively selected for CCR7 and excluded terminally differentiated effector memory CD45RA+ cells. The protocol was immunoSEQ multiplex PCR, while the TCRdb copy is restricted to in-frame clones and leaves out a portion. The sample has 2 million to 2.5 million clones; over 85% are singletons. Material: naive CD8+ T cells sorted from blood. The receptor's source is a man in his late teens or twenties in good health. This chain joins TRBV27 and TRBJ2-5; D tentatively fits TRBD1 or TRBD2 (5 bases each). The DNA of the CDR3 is TGTGCCAGCAGTTTATCTCCCGGGGCCCAAGAGACCCAGTACTTC. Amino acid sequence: CASSLSPGAQETQYF.